This T cell receptor (beta chain) was sequenced in a study of beta chain features in type 1 diabetes. Study-wide context: Similarity in age, gender and cell yields was seen between patients and healthy donors.

The authors reverse transcribed all of the isolated RNA, so sequencing captured expressed TCRB transcripts. The method was immunoSEQ multiplex PCR; TCRdb's version includes in-frame clones alone and lacks a portion of them. The profile shows 200,000 to 250,000 clones, roughly a tenth of them singletons. Unmatched junction bases numbered 6, after V lost 4 bases and J lost 1 base. The CDR3 totals 15 residues. Germline CDR1 reads SGHVS; CDR2 reads FNYEAQ. Source material: central memory CD4+ T cells from blood. The chain links TRBV7-6 to TRBJ2-5; 7 bases line up with TRBD2. The sequence was collected from a man aged 18-30 years in good health. CDR3 nucleotide sequence: TGTGCCAGCAGCTGGGAGGGACTGATCCAAGAGACCCAGTACTTC. Amino acid sequence: CASSWEGLIQETQYF. Full variable domain (outside the CDR3, taken from reference TRBV7-6 and TRBJ2-5): GAGVSQSPRYKVTKRGQDVALRCDPISGHVSLYWYRQALGQGPEFLTYFNYEAQQDKSGLPNDRFSAERPEGSISTLTIQRTEQRDSAMYRCASSWEGLIQETQYFGPGTRLLVL.